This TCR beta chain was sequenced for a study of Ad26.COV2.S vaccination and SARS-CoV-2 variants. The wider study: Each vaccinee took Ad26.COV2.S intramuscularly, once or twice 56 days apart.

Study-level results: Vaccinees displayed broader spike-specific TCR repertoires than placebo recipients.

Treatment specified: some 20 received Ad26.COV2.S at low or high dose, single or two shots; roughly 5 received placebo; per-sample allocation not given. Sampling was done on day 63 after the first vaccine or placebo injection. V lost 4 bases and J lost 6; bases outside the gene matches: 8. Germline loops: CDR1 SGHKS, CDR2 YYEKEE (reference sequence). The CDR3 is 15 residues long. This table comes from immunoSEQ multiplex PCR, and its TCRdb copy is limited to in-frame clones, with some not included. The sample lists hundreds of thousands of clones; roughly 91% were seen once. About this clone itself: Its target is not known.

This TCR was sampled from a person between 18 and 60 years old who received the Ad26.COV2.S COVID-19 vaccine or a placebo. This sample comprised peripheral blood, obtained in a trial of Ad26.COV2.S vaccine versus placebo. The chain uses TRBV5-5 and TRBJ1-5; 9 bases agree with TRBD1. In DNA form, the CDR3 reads TGTGCCAGCAGCGGGACAGGGTCTGTCTCTCAGCCCCAGCATTTT. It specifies CASSGTGSVSQPQHF.